The source of this T cell receptor (beta chain) is a study of T cells expressing NK-cell markers (dated by TCRdb to about 2020). For context, the study as a whole: About 8 donors provided sorted CD3+CD56+NKG2C+, CD3+CD56+NKG2C- and CD3+CD56-NKG2C+ T-cell subsets, whose TCR beta-chain repertoires were profiled. Among the eight sequenced donors, seven were HCMV-seropositive and one was HCMV-seronegative. The study sequenced eight donors, all healthy volunteers chosen at random: three men and five women. The libraries were sequenced on Illumina HiSeq 2000/2500, MiSeq or NextSeq, producing 2 x 150 bp reads. Study-level results and caveats: For over five donors, the dominant CD3+CD56+NKG2C+ clonotypes were among the top 10 CD8+ clonotypes and accounted for about 1.0-8% of CD8+ T cells. Whether the expanded NKG2C-expressing T cell clones were specific for HCMV antigens remained unclear. Those dominant clonotypes were again the most abundant among CD3+CD56-NKG2C+ cells in a handful of donors, at about 28.3-60.1%.

The CDR3 goes from the cysteine to the phenylalanine over 13 residues. The coding DNA is unavailable. Via the germline V gene, CDR1 is SGHAT and CDR2 FQNNGV. HCMV-specific IgG was detected in serum with a commercial ELISA kit to determine HCMV serostatus. Peripheral blood mononuclear cells were isolated from blood by Ficoll density gradient centrifugation. To note about this clonotype: What antigen it recognizes has not been identified.

Sequencing relied on an Illumina HiSeq 2000. TCR beta cDNA libraries were made by 5'RACE template switching that added a universal primer site and unique molecular identifiers. cDNA synthesis was primed from the TCR beta constant segment and was followed by two successive PCR amplification steps. On the authors' methods: MIGEC was used to demultiplex reads and group the reads by UMI, and MiTCR was used to assemble and quantify clonotypes. Only TCR cDNA sequences supported by at least two reads were kept to exclude erroneous sequences. Downstream repertoire analysis used the tcR package, and clonotypes were matched across fractions by CDR3 nucleotide sequence plus V segment. VDJmatch was used to annotate antigen specificity against VDJdb, with one amino acid substitution in CDR3 permitted. TCRdb reprocessed the reads, so every CDR3 protein sequence counts as one entry and DNA is not shown. TCRdb's processing, not the authors', yielded these V and J calls. This sample's listing comprises some 390,000 distinct CDR3 sequences. Of the sample, around 10% is held by the ten largest clones.

This sequence originates from a woman in her fifties or sixties in good health. Donor details come from another sample of the same person, matched by shared clones. The chain links TRBV11-2 with TRBJ2-1; TCRdb gives TRBD2 as the D gene, but with no DNA this cannot be confirmed. The sample comprised blood T cells: a sorted CD56 or NKG2C T cell subset, CD4+ or CD8+ T cells, or bulk PBMC T cells (not recorded which). The CDR3 protein is CASSFGTENEQFF.